This TCR beta chain was obtained from a study of blood T cell repertoires in COVID-19. Study overall: The United States, Italy and Spain were the sources of the acute and convalescent COVID-19 samples. From T cells, B-cell-depleted T cells, or PBMCs came the material, which was cDNA or gDNA.

Source study methods: Scientists estimated how many nucleated cells there were by amplifying reference gene primers. This table comes from immunoSEQ multiplex PCR, and its TCRdb copy is limited to in-frame clones, with some not included. That table gives V, J and clone size, and the DNA gave D and trimming. The data hold 110,000 to 150,000 clones, with about 77% observed a single time. V trimming: 3 bases; J trimming: 3 bases; junction bases outside the gene matches: 4. CDR1 is MGHRA and CDR2 is YSYEKL in the germline V gene. The CDR3 has 15 residues. J is TRBJ2-2 and V is TRBV4-1; TRBD2 matches 7 bases. Material for sequencing was peripheral blood. The clonotype was recovered from a man between 60 and 70 years old with acute or convalescent COVID-19. The CDR3 loop reads CASSHMAGDTGELFF. The CDR3 bases are TGCGCCAGCAGCCACATGGCGGGAGACACCGGGGAGCTGTTTTTT.